The source of this T cell receptor (beta chain) is a study of response to subunit inactivated influenza vaccine. Via MiXCR, TCRdb re-called the RT-PCR reads, giving one row per CDR3 protein. The top ten hold about an eighth of the sample, which has 500,000 to 600,000 distinct CDR3 sequences, around 13% seen once. Broader study findings: Each seasonal flu vaccination may recruit only limited new T cells, authors suggested.

Trimming stripped 3 bases from V and 4 bases from J, with 15 bases between. The CDR3 extends over 15 amino acids. Germline CDR1 and CDR2: MNHEY and SMNVEV (reference sequence). This clonotype came up many times. Its antigen remains unknown. This receptor was obtained from a man aged 50 or older who received an inactivated influenza vaccine. The genes are TRBV27 and TRBJ2-5; D is perhaps TRBD1 (6 bases). The sample in question was PBMCs from blood, obtained 45 days after vaccination. CDR3 coding DNA: TGTGCCAGCAGTTTCGCAGGGGCCCTTGGAGAGACCCAGTACTTC. This gives the protein CASSFAGALGETQYF.